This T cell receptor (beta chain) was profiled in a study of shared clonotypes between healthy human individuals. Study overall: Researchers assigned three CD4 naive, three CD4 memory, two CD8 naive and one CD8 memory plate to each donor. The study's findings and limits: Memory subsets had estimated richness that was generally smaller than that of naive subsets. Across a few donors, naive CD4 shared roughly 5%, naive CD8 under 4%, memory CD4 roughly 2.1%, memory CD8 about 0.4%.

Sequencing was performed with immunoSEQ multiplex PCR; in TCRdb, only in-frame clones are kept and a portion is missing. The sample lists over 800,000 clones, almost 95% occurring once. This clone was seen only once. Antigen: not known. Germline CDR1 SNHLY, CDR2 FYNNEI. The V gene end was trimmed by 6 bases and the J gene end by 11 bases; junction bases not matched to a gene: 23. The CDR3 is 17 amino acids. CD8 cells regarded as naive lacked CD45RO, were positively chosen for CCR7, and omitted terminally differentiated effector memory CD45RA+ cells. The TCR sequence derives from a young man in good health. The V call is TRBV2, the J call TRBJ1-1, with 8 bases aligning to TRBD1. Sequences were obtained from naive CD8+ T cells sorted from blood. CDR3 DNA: TGTGCCAGCAGCACACACCGGGACTCTATCGGGACAGGTTCGGCTTTCTTT. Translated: CASSTHRDSIGTGSAFF.